These 30 T cell receptor beta chains were sequenced from one sample in a study of T cell changes during pregnancy in multiple sclerosis. Assay used: immunoSEQ multiplex PCR; TCRdb lists only in-frame clones, some missing. The sample holds some 28,000 clones, 85% to 90% seen once. Sequences were derived from CD8+ T cells from peripheral blood mononuclear cells, sampled before pregnancy. The receptors originated from a female donor with multiple sclerosis, enrolled in a pregnancy study.

V and J are TRBV27 and TRBJ1-5; no clear D gene. V was cut by 5 bases and J by 0 bases, with 14 bases left in between. This CDR3 is 16 amino acids long. Germline lookup yields CDR1 MNHEY and CDR2 SMNVEV (reference sequence). The CDR3, as DNA: TGTGCCAGCAGTCCAATCAGTTGGTATAGCAATCAGCCCCAGCATTTT. As protein: CASSPISWYSNQPQHF.

The V call is TRBV7-3, the J call TRBJ2-5; 8 bases match TRBD1. With V trimmed by 1 base and J by 3 bases, 16 bases remained unmatched. CDR3 length equals 19 residues. The germline gives CDR1 SGHTA, CDR2 FQGTGA. This chain's CDR3 is CASSLKGIVRDRLEETQYF. The CDR3 DNA reads TGTGCCAGCAGCTTAAAGGGGATCGTCCGGGACAGGCTCGAAGAGACCCAGTACTTC.

The J gene is TRBJ2-2, the V gene TRBV4-1; 12 bases agree with TRBD2. Germline trimming cut 4 bases from V and 5 bases from J; bases unmatched to any gene: 8. The CDR3 consists of 17 residues. From germline, CDR1 is MGHRA and CDR2 YSYEKL. CDR3 nucleotide sequence: TGCGCCAGCAGCCCCTGGACTAGCGGGGAGTGGACCGGGGAGCTGTTTTTT. This gives the protein CASSPWTSGEWTGELFF.

A single count supports this clone. The chain recombines TRBV6-1 with TRBJ1-6; D might be TRBD1 (5 bases). The CDR3 is 14 amino acids. CDR1 MNHNS and CDR2 SASEGT come from the germline V gene. V was pared by 1 base and J by 14 bases, with 15 bases between. CDR3 in amino acids: CASSEGGASFSLHF. In DNA form, the CDR3 reads TGTGCCAGCAGTGAAGGCGGGGCCTCATTCTCCCTCCACTTT.

The table lists this clone with a few counts. This chain connects TRBV6-5 to TRBJ2-2; D is uncertain. Germline CDR1 MNHEY, CDR2 SVGAGI. V lost 6 bases and J 1 base, leaving 12 bases between the germline ends. CDR3 size: 15 residues. CDR3 nucleotide sequence: TGTGCCAGCAGCAGAAGCCAGGTGAACACCGGGGAGCTGTTTTTT. Its translation: CASSRSQVNTGELFF.

The chain carries TRBV27 and TRBJ1-5; no firm D call. V was clipped by 2 bases and J by 0 bases, with 14 bases between them. The CDR3 is made up of 17 amino acids. CDR1 is MNHEY, CDR2 SMNVEV, per germline (reference sequence). The CDR3 bases are TGTGCCAGCAGTTTAGGGCTGGCAGGTGATAGCAATCAGCCCCAGCATTTT. As protein: CASSLGLAGDSNQPQHF.

The CDR3 bases are TGTGCCAGCGGAGGGTGGGACGGCTACACCTTC. Its translation: CASGGWDGYTF. The chain is built from TRBV14 and TRBJ1-2, with a weak D call TRBD1 (5 bases). Trimming cost V 8 bases and J 8 bases, with 12 bases left between them. The CDR3 has 11 residues. Germline loops: CDR1 SGHDN, CDR2 FVKESK.

The chain employs TRBV7-6 and TRBJ2-7; D is perhaps TRBD1 (5 bases). Germline V gene lookup returns CDR1 SGHVS and CDR2 FNYEAQ. V gave up 5 bases and J gave up 3 bases, with 20 bases separating them. The CDR3 sequence is 16 residues long. This CDR3 reads CASSRGTTGAYYEQYF. In DNA form, the CDR3 reads TGTGCCAGCAGCAGGGGAACCACTGGGGCTTACTACGAGCAGTACTTC.

V usage is TRBV7-8 and J usage is TRBJ2-7; maybe TRBD2 (6 bases). The CDR3 totals 14 residues. Per germline, CDR1 SGHVS and CDR2 FQNEAQ. V was shortened by 4 bases and J by 6 bases, with 16 bases between the two germline ends. CDR3 in DNA: TGTGCCAGCAGCTCCCCCGGGCGGGGTGCCGAGCAGTACTTC. Translating it yields CASSSPGRGAEQYF.

Here the CDR3 reads CASSDTATNTEAFF. The CDR3 DNA follows: TGCGCCAGCAGTGACACAGCCACTAACACTGAAGCTTTCTTT. This rearrangement joins TRBV10-2 to TRBJ1-1; D is undetermined. CDR3 length equals 14 residues. Germline V gene lookup returns CDR1 WSHSY and CDR2 SAAADI. The germline V and J ends were trimmed by 3 bases and 2 bases, with 10 bases remaining between them.

The chain links TRBV5-1 to TRBJ2-1, with 7 bases matching TRBD2. V lost 0 bases to trimming and J lost 4 bases; unmatched junction nucleotides: 7. From germline, CDR1 is SGHRS and CDR2 YFSETQ. CDR3 length: 16 residues. The chain's CDR3 is CASSLAGGGPYNEQFF. The CDR3 nucleotides are TGCGCCAGCAGCTTGGCCGGGGGAGGGCCTTACAATGAGCAGTTCTTC.

The V gene is TRBV15, the J gene TRBJ2-5, with D tentatively TRBD1 (6 bases). Trimming cost V 3 bases and J 4 bases, with 27 bases left between them. Germline V gene sequence: CDR1 LNHNV, CDR2 YYDKDF (reference sequence). The CDR3 runs 19 residues. The CDR3 loop is CATSREFRGWSASGETQYF. The CDR3 DNA sequence: TGTGCCACCAGCAGGGAGTTTAGGGGGTGGTCGGCAAGCGGAGAGACCCAGTACTTC.

V and J are TRBV9 and TRBJ1-1; D is possibly TRBD1 (5 bases). The CDR3 is 16 amino acids. Germline lookup yields CDR1 SGDLS and CDR2 YYNGEE. The V and J ends lost 3 bases and 4 bases respectively, with 19 bases between them. The CDR3 loop is CASSANPQQVGTEAFF. The CDR3 DNA reads TGTGCCAGCAGCGCGAACCCCCAACAGGTCGGCACTGAAGCTTTCTTT.

The rearrangement links TRBV1 to TRBJ2-1; the table calls TRBD2, which could not be checked here. TRBV1 is listed as a pseudogene. The CDR3 totals 15 residues. The CDR3 loop reads CTSSQTSGGLNEQFF. CDR3 nucleotides: TGCACCAGCAGCCAGACTAGCGGGGGCCTCAATGAGCAGTTCTTC.

The rearrangement joins TRBV4-3 to TRBJ1-1, with unresolved D. Germline lookup yields CDR1 LGHNA and CDR2 YSLEER. V was clipped by 0 bases and J by 0 bases, with 11 bases between them. There are 16 residues in the CDR3. The chain's CDR3 is CASSQENSLMNTEAFF. CDR3 in DNA: TGCGCCAGCAGCCAAGAGAACAGTCTCATGAACACTGAAGCTTTCTTT.

This chain links TRBV6-5 with TRBJ2-7; TRBD2 might be the D (5 bases). Germline values: CDR1 MNHEY, CDR2 SVGAGI. The CDR3 length is 16 residues. Trimming took off 0 bases at V and 0 bases at J, with 12 bases between the two ends. The DNA of the CDR3 is TGTGCCAGCAGTTACTCTCGGGGTCTGGCCTCCTACGAGCAGTACTTC. This codes for CASSYSRGLASYEQYF.

The chain is built from TRBV6-4 and TRBJ2-3; tentatively, D is TRBD2 (6 bases). V was pared by 0 bases and J by 6 bases, with 13 bases between. Looked up from germline, CDR1 is MRHNA and CDR2 is SNTAGT. The CDR3 is 15 amino acids. The CDR3 spells CASSDSGGAGDTQYF. CDR3 sequence (DNA): TGTGCCAGCAGTGACTCGGGCGGGGCGGGGGATACGCAGTATTTT.

The chain carries TRBV6-4 and TRBJ1-5, with no clear D. Germline V gives CDR1 MRHNA, CDR2 SNTAGT. Trimming shortened V by 6 bases and J by 2 bases, and 11 bases separated the two germline ends. The CDR3 has 14 amino acids. The CDR3 reads CASRERDRNQPQHF. CDR3 bases: TGTGCCAGCAGGGAGAGGGATCGCAATCAGCCCCAGCATTTT.

About this clone: At one end, the junction sequence differs from germline, possibly due to a read error. The CDR3 sequence is CAGSAPRGNTYEQYF. CDR3 in DNA: TGTGCCGGGAGTGCCCCTAGGGGAAATACCTACGAGCAGTACTTC. The chain combines TRBV30 with TRBJ2-7; perhaps D is TRBD1 or TRBD2 (5 bases each). Germline V lookup: CDR1 GTSNPN, CDR2 SVGIG (reference sequence). The CDR3 runs to 15 residues.

The V and J genes are TRBV9 and TRBJ1-2; 9 nucleotides agree with TRBD1. This CDR3 is built from 14 residues. V was clipped by 0 bases and J by 7 bases; unmatched bases: 4. Germline lookup yields CDR1 SGDLS and CDR2 YYNGEE. The CDR3 sequence is CASSVGTGGLGYTF. The CDR3 region has the DNA TGTGCCAGCAGCGTAGGCACAGGGGGCCTTGGCTACACCTTC.

The table lists this clone with a few counts. The chain carries TRBV4-3 and TRBJ2-6; 8 bases fit TRBD2. J lost 2 bases, V lost 5 bases, and 8 bases had no gene match. CDR1 is LGHNA and CDR2 is YSLEER in the germline V gene. The CDR3 covers 17 residues. In DNA form, the CDR3 reads TGCGCCAGCAGCGAGTCGGGGGGGAGCACTGGGGCCAACGTCCTGACTTTC. This translates into CASSESGGSTGANVLTF.

This clone was found once. This chain joins TRBV11-2 and TRBJ1-4; TRBD1 aligns across 7 bases. The junction had 11 bases not matched to a gene; V was cut back by 5 bases and J by 8 bases. The CDR3 totals 15 residues. Germline-derived CDR1 and CDR2 are SGHAT and FQNNGV. The CDR3 bases are TGTGCCAGCAGCCTAGGGGGCCAGTTGATCGAAAAACTGTTTTTT. This gives the protein CASSLGGQLIEKLFF.

J is TRBJ1-1 and V is TRBV6-1; the D gene is possibly TRBD1 (6 bases). The CDR3 loop spans 13 amino acids. Germline values: CDR1 MNHNS, CDR2 SASEGT. V shed 6 bases and J shed 2 bases, with 10 bases lying between them. CDR3 residues: CASSRGANTEAFF. DNA of the CDR3: TGTGCCAGCAGCAGGGGCGCCAACACTGAAGCTTTCTTT.

This clone has just one count. The gene calls are TRBV27 and TRBJ2-1; D gene ambiguous. Per the germline V gene, CDR1 is MNHEY and CDR2 is SMNVEV (reference sequence). The V end lost 8 bases, the J end lost 8 bases, and 7 bases lay between the germline ends. This CDR3 has 10 residues. Here the CDR3 DNA reads TGTGCCAGCGGCTTTTATGAGCAGTTCTTC. Translated: CASGFYEQFF.

This sequence joins TRBV29-1 and TRBJ2-3; TRBD2 is a possible D gene (5 bases). Germline CDR1 reads SQVTM; CDR2 reads ANQGSEA. Trimming stripped 7 bases from V and 1 base from J, with 24 bases between. The CDR3 is 17 amino acids. Here the CDR3 reads CSAEPADLDQRTDTQYF. In nucleotides, the CDR3 is TGCAGCGCTGAGCCAGCGGATCTTGACCAACGCACAGATACGCAGTATTTT.

The chain links TRBV28 to TRBJ1-5; D perhaps matches TRBD1 (5 bases). Per germline, CDR1 MDHEN and CDR2 SYDVKM. Trimming removed 6 bases from V and 6 bases from J, with 15 bases in between. The CDR3 extends over 14 amino acids. The CDR3: CASRAGFYSQPQHF. The CDR3 coding sequence is TGTGCCAGCAGGGCAGGGTTTTACAGTCAGCCCCAGCATTTT.

This chain connects TRBV25-1 to TRBJ1-4, with a tentative D call TRBD1 (6 bases). The length of the CDR3 is 18 residues. The germline V and J ends were trimmed by 5 bases and 0 bases, with 19 bases remaining between them. The germline gives CDR1 MGHDK, CDR2 SYGVNS. CDR3 region: CASSSSLYREPTNEKLFF. The CDR3 bases are TGTGCCAGCAGTTCTTCCCTTTACAGGGAACCAACTAATGAAAAACTGTTTTTT.

This chain links TRBV10-3 with TRBJ2-7, with TRBD1 identical over 7 bases. J lost 4 bases, V lost 3 bases, and 6 bases had no gene match. Germline CDR1 is ENHRY and CDR2 is SYGVKD. The CDR3 runs 14 residues. The CDR3 is CAISDRQGHYEQYF. CDR3 bases: TGTGCCATCAGTGATCGACAGGGACATTACGAGCAGTACTTC.

This sequence joins TRBV7-9 and TRBJ2-1, with 16 bases matching TRBD2. Per the germline V gene, CDR1 is SEHNR and CDR2 is FQNEAQ (reference sequence). V dropped 5 bases and J dropped 7; count of bases not matched to a gene: 2. The CDR3 is 15 residues long. CDR3: CASSPGLAGGNEQFF. CDR3 coding DNA: TGTGCCAGCAGCCCGGGACTAGCGGGGGGGAATGAGCAGTTCTTC.

J is TRBJ2-7 and V is TRBV6-1, with TRBD1 as a possible D gene (6 bases). The germline CDR1 and CDR2 sequences are MNHNS and SASEGT. The CDR3 is 14 residues long. V gave up 4 bases and J gave up 3 bases, with 13 bases separating them. The chain's CDR3 is CASSGGQSFYEQYF. CDR3 DNA: TGTGCCAGCAGTGGAGGACAGTCCTTCTACGAGCAGTACTTC.